This entry lists 10 T cell receptor beta chains sequenced from one sample in a study of Graves' ophthalmopathy and Graves' hyperthyroidism. The sequenced template was RNA, covering the TCR beta CDR3 region. First-round RT-PCR used HTBI primers; second-round multiplex PCR followed. TCRdb analysed the multiplex PCR reads with MiXCR anew, one entry per CDR3 protein. The sample consists of about 480,000 distinct CDR3 sequences, 13% to 15% of them appearing once. The sequenced material came from blood. The receptors originated from a woman aged 30 to 39 with Graves' ophthalmopathy.

The sample holds many counts of this clonotype. The V and J genes are TRBV28 and TRBJ2-7; D perhaps matches TRBD2 (5 bases). Germline V gene sequence: CDR1 MDHEN, CDR2 SYDVKM. The CDR3 contains 15 residues. V lost 0 bases and J lost 2, with 11 bases in between. Written as DNA, the CDR3 is TGTGCCAGCAGTTTATGGGTCGGAGCGGCCTACGAGCAGTACTTC. Its translation: CASSLWVGAAYEQYF.

This clonotype was detected only a few times. V is TRBV11-3 and J is TRBJ2-3, with 11 bases identical to TRBD2. CDR3 length equals 17 residues. CDR1 is SGHNT, CDR2 YENEEA, per germline. With V trimmed by 5 bases and J by 0 bases, 7 bases remained unmatched. The CDR3 region is CASSTYTSGGSTDTQYF. CDR3 coding DNA: TGTGCCAGCAGCACATATACTAGCGGGGGAAGCACAGATACGCAGTATTTT.

At least ten counts were recorded for this clonotype. The chain joins TRBV6-5 to TRBJ2-7; D perhaps matches TRBD1 (5 bases). CDR3 length equals 14 residues. Between the trimmed V and J ends, which lost 2 bases and 2 bases, there was a span of 10 bases. Germline CDR1 is MNHEY and CDR2 is SVGAGI. Written as DNA, the CDR3 is TGTGCCAGCAGTTACCCGGACAAGACCTACGAGCAGTACTTC. Translated: CASSYPDKTYEQYF.

This clonotype was seen at least ten times. The chain joins TRBV6-2 or TRBV6-3 to TRBJ2-7; the D call may be TRBD1 or TRBD2 (6 bases each). V shed 6 bases and J shed 6 bases, with 15 bases lying between them. Germline-derived CDR1 and CDR2 are MNHEY and SVGEGT. This CDR3 region has 13 residues. CDR3 region: CASSRDSRGEQYF. The CDR3 DNA reads as TGTGCCAGCAGCAGGGACTCCAGGGGCGAGCAGTACTTC.

In this sample, this clonotype turned up many times. The chain has TRBV30 and TRBJ2-7; D may be TRBD1 or TRBD2 (5 bases each). CDR1 is GTSNPN, CDR2 SVGIG, per germline (reference sequence). V was trimmed by 1 base and J by 2 bases, leaving 15 bases between them. The length of the CDR3 is 15 residues. This CDR3 is CAWSADGLGAYEQYF. CDR3 sequence (DNA): TGTGCCTGGAGTGCCGACGGCCTGGGGGCCTACGAGCAGTACTTC.

This chain joins TRBV12-3 or TRBV12-4 and TRBJ2-1; TRBD2 aligns across 7 bases. There are 16 residues in the CDR3. With V trimmed by 1 base and J by 4 bases, 7 bases remained unmatched. The CDR3 reads CASSLESGGGYNEQFF. The CDR3 coding sequence is TGTGCCAGCAGTTTAGAGTCTGGCGGGGGATACAATGAGCAGTTCTTC.

This clonotype came up many times. V usage is TRBV7-9 and J usage is TRBJ2-7; weak D call: TRBD2 (5 bases). In germline, CDR1 is SEHNR, CDR2 FQNEAQ (reference sequence). V was cut by 6 bases and J by 5 bases, with 11 bases left in between. The CDR3 is made up of 12 amino acids. As DNA, the CDR3 is TGTGCCAGCAGTCTAAGCGGTCACGAGCAGTACTTC. Its translation is CASSLSGHEQYF.

This clonotype was counted only a few times. V is TRBV18 and J is TRBJ2-7, with TRBD1 as a possible D gene (6 bases). Germline CDR1 KGHSH, CDR2 LQKENI. Trimming removed 4 bases at V and 3 bases at J, with 22 bases between. The CDR3 sequence is 17 residues long. The CDR3 coding sequence is TGTGCCAGCTCACTCGTTATTCCGGGACACATGAACTACGAGCAGTACTTC. Translating it yields CASSLVIPGHMNYEQYF.

V gene TRBV28 combines with J gene TRBJ1-2; perhaps TRBD1 as D (5 bases). Deletions cut 1 base from V and 0 bases from J, with 12 bases between. Germline loops: CDR1 MDHEN, CDR2 SYDVKM. The CDR3 covers 16 residues. Here the CDR3 DNA reads TGTGCCAGCAGTTTATTATATACAGGATCTAACTATGGCTACACCTTC. Amino acid sequence: CASSLLYTGSNYGYTF.

The sample holds many counts of this clonotype. The chain couples TRBV10-3 to TRBJ2-7; 10 bases align to TRBD1. J gave up 4 bases and V 6 bases, and 15 bases lay outside the gene matches. This CDR3 comprises 17 residues. The V gene's germline CDR1 is ENHRY and CDR2 SYGVKD. The CDR3 nucleotides read TGTGCCATCAGATCACGTTCCGGGACAGGGGTTCAATACGAGCAGTACTTC. Protein product: CAIRSRSGTGVQYEQYF.